These 5 T cell receptor beta chains share one sample of origin, sequenced in a study of blood T cell repertoires in COVID-19. Sequenced by immunoSEQ multiplex PCR; TCRdb stores in-frame clones only, minus some. The sample holds tens of thousands of clones, 85% to 90% seen once. Specimen: peripheral blood. The origin of the receptors is a man in his sixties with acute or convalescent COVID-19.

The chain recombines TRBV18 with TRBJ1-2, with D perhaps TRBD1 (5 bases). CDR1 is KGHSH, CDR2 LQKENI, per germline. The CDR3 extends over 14 amino acids. V was cut by 5 bases and J by 2 bases, with 12 bases left in between. CDR3 DNA sequence: TGTGCCAGCTCATCCATTGACAGCAACTATGGCTACACCTTC. Translated: CASSSIDSNYGYTF.

This clone was observed a single time. J is TRBJ1-2 and V is TRBV27; D remains ambiguous. Germline CDR1 reads MNHEY; CDR2 reads SMNVEV (reference sequence). V shed 5 bases and J shed 6 bases, with 16 bases lying between them. CDR3 length equals 14 residues. CDR3 sequence reads: CASSPLAEKDGYTF. CDR3 nucleotide sequence: TGTGCCAGCAGTCCCCTCGCGGAAAAGGATGGCTACACCTTC.

The CDR3 sequence is CASSLTGAAAEAFF. In nucleotides, the CDR3 is TGTGCCAGTAGTCTGACAGGGGCCGCGGCTGAAGCTTTCTTT. The rearrangement uses TRBV19 and TRBJ1-1; 8 nucleotides match TRBD1. V dropped 5 bases and J dropped 6; count of bases not matched to a gene: 8. Per germline, CDR1 LNHDA and CDR2 SQIVND (reference sequence). The CDR3 contains 14 residues.

There are a few counts of this clone. The chain joins TRBV7-8 to TRBJ2-6; TRBD1 is a possible D gene (7 bases). V was pared by 4 bases and J by 2 bases, with 18 bases between. The CDR3 consists of 18 residues. Looked up from germline, CDR1 is SGHVS and CDR2 is FQNEAQ. The CDR3 coding sequence is TGTGCCAGCAGCTCGACAGGGTACGGGGAGGCTGGGGCCAACGTCCTGACTTTC. Amino acid sequence: CASSSTGYGEAGANVLTF.

The chain carries TRBV29-1 and TRBJ2-1; 11 nucleotides agree with TRBD2. CDR3 length: 18 residues. The V and J ends lost 3 bases and 5 bases, in that order; junction bases with no gene match: 15. Germline-derived CDR1 and CDR2 are SQVTM and ANQGSEA. This chain's CDR3 is CSVDPAGLAVGWDNEQFF. CDR3 DNA sequence: TGCAGCGTTGACCCGGCGGGACTAGCGGTCGGGTGGGACAATGAGCAGTTCTTC.